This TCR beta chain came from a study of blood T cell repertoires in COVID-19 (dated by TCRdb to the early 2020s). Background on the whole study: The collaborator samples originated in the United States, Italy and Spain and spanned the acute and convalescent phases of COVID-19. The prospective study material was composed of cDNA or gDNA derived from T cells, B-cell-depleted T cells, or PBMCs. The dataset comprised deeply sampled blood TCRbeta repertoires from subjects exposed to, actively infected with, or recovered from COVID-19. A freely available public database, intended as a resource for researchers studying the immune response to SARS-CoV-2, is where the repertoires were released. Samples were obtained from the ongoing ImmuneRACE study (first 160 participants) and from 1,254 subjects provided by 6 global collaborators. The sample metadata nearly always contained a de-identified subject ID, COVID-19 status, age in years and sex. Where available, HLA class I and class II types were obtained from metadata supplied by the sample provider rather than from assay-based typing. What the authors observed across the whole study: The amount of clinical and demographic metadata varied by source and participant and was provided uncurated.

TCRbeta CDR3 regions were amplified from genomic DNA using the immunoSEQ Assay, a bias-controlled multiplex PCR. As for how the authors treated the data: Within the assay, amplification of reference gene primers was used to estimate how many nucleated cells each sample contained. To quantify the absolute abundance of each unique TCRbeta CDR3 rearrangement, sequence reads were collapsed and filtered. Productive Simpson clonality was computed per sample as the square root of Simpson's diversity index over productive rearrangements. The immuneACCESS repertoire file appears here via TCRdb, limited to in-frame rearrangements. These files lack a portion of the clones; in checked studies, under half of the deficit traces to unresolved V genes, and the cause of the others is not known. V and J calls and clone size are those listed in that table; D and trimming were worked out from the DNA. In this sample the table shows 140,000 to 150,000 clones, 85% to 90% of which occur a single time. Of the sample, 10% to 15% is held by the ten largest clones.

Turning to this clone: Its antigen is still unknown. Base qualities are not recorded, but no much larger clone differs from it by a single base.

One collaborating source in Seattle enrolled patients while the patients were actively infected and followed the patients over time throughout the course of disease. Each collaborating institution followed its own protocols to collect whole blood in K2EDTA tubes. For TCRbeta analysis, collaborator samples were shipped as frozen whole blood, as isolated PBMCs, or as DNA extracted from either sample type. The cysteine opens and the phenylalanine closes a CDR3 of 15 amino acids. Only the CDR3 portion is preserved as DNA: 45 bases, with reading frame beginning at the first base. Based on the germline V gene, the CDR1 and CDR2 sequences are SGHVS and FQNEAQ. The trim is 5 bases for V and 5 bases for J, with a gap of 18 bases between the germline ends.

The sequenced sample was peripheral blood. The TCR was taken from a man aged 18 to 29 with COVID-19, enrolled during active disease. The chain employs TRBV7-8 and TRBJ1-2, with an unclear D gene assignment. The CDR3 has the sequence CASSLRGFEVYGYTF. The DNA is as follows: TGTGCCAGCAGCCTTCGTGGGTTCGAGGTGTATGGCTACACCTTC.